These 20 T cell receptor beta chains share one sample of origin, sequenced in a study of blood T cell repertoires in COVID-19. The table came from immunoSEQ multiplex PCR; TCRdb's copy has only in-frame clones and leaves some out. Of 73,000 or so clones listed, 65% to 85% are singletons. Material for sequencing was peripheral blood. The receptors shown here come from a man between 50 and 59 years old with active COVID-19.

The chain couples TRBV20-1 to TRBJ1-2; D gene ambiguous. The CDR3 covers 10 residues. The germline gives CDR1 DFQATT, CDR2 SNEGSKA (reference sequence). Trimming removed 5 bases at V and 7 bases at J, with 8 bases between. The CDR3 region has the DNA TGCAGTGCTGAGGGCGGTGGCTACACCTTC. It yields the protein CSAEGGGYTF.

J is TRBJ1-1 and V is TRBV13; D gene ambiguous. Trimming stripped 0 bases from V and 4 bases from J, with 12 bases between. The CDR3 totals 15 residues. Germline loops: CDR1 PRHDT, CDR2 FYEKMQ (reference sequence). The CDR3: CASSLGGSRGTEAFF. CDR3 coding DNA: TGTGCCAGCAGCTTAGGGGGGTCCCGGGGCACTGAAGCTTTCTTT.

V and J are TRBV6-2 or TRBV6-3 and TRBJ2-1; 8 bases align to TRBD2. Germline V gives CDR1 MNHEY, CDR2 SVGEGT. This CDR3 has 16 residues. J gave up 7 bases and V 3 bases, and 11 bases lay outside the gene matches. The CDR3 region is CASSYRSGTRANEQFF. CDR3 DNA sequence: TGTGCCAGCAGTTATCGTTCCGGGACTAGGGCGAATGAGCAGTTCTTC.

This clone was seen a handful of times. Other nucleotide sequences in the sample specify the same CDR3. The rearrangement links TRBV6-4 to TRBJ1-2, with 9 nucleotides matching TRBD1. This CDR3 has 13 residues. Trimming took 6 bases from V and 6 from J; bases not matched to a gene: 5. Germline V CDR1 and CDR2: MRHNA, SNTAGT. The CDR3 is CASSRDRANGYTF. CDR3 coding DNA: TGTGCCAGCAGCCGGGACAGGGCGAATGGCTACACCTTC.

In its sample, this clone was seen once. CDR3 DNA sequence: TGTGCCTGGAGTGTCGGGGTCATCCTCACCGGGGAGCTGTTTTTT. Translated, it gives CAWSVGVILTGELFF. This chain links TRBV30 with TRBJ2-2; a weak D match, TRBD2 (5 bases). The CDR3 has 15 amino acids. V lost 0 bases and J 4 bases, leaving 12 bases between the germline ends. Looked up from germline, CDR1 is GTSNPN and CDR2 is SVGIG (reference sequence).

This chain connects TRBV9 to TRBJ2-7, with 8 bases matching TRBD2. Germline trimming cut 2 bases from V and 2 bases from J; bases unmatched to any gene: 3. The germline CDR1 and CDR2 sequences are SGDLS and YYNGEE. This CDR3 region has 14 residues. The CDR3 DNA is TGTGCCAGCAGCGTCGGGACTAGAGCCTACGAGCAGTACTTC. Translated, it gives CASSVGTRAYEQYF.

A word on this clone: One end of the junction fails to match germline, which may point to a read error. The chain couples TRBV5-4 to TRBJ2-7; TRBD1 aligns across 8 bases. Germline V gives CDR1 SGHNT, CDR2 YYREEE (reference sequence). The CDR3 is made up of 14 amino acids. The CDR3 region is CASSGDPGGGRQFF. The CDR3 DNA reads as TGTGCCAGCAGCGGGGACCCAGGGGGCGGTCGTCAGTTTTTC.

As concerns this clone: This specimen includes other DNA sequences encoding the same CDR3. This chain links TRBV11-2 with TRBJ2-1, with TRBD2 matching 15 bases. CDR1 and CDR2 from the germline V gene are SGHAT and FQNNGV. J lost 7 bases, V lost 5 bases, and 3 bases had no gene match. This CDR3 contains 15 residues. This chain's CDR3 is CASSPGTSGGNEQFF. In DNA, the CDR3 is TGTGCCAGCAGCCCTGGGACTAGCGGGGGGAATGAGCAGTTCTTC. Complete variable domain (other parts from reference TRBV11-2 and TRBJ2-1): EAGVAQSPRYKIIEKRQSVAFWCNPISGHATLYWYQQILGQGPKLLIQFQNNGVVDDSQLPKDRFSAERLKGVDSTLKIQPAKLEDSAVYLCASSPGTSGGNEQFFGPGTRLTVL.

The V and J genes are TRBV2 and TRBJ2-7; 12 bases match TRBD2. The J segment lost 7 bases and the V segment lost 7 bases, leaving 8 bases of the junction unmatched. Germline V gene data show CDR1 as SNHLY and CDR2 as FYNNEI. CDR3 length: 14 amino acids. DNA for the CDR3: TGTGCCAGCACCCGGACTAGCGGGATCATAGAGCAGTACTTC. Residues: CASTRTSGIIEQYF.

The V call is TRBV19, the J call TRBJ1-2; 7 bases agree with TRBD1. This CDR3 is built from 16 residues. The germline V gene has CDR1 LNHDA and CDR2 SQIVND (reference sequence). Trimming cost V 2 bases and J 2 bases; bases outside gene matches: 8. CDR3 in DNA: TGTGCCAGTAGTATAACGTGGGTCAGGGGGAACTATGGCTACACCTTC. Protein sequence: CASSITWVRGNYGYTF.

The chain uses TRBV7-2 and TRBJ2-7; 15 bases are shared with TRBD2. CDR1 and CDR2 from the germline V gene are SGHTA and FQGNSA. The length of the CDR3 is 15 residues. Germline trimming cut 6 bases from V and 6 bases from J; bases unmatched to any gene: 6. CDR3 residues: CASRPGLAGGSEQYF. Here the CDR3 DNA reads TGTGCCAGCAGGCCGGGACTAGCGGGAGGCAGCGAGCAGTACTTC.

The chain couples TRBV5-1 to TRBJ2-2, with 11 bases identical to TRBD1. Germline CDR1 reads SGHRS; CDR2 reads YFSETQ. The length of the CDR3 is 15 residues. The ends lost 5 bases at V and 5 bases at J; junction bases unmatched: 5. CDR3 bases: TGCGCCAGCAGTCTGGGACAGGGGGAGACCGGGGAGCTGTTTTTT. The encoded protein is CASSLGQGETGELFF.

The chain combines TRBV18 with TRBJ1-4, with 8 nucleotides matching TRBD1. The CDR3 is made up of 15 amino acids. The germline CDR1 and CDR2 sequences are KGHSH and LQKENI. The V gene end was trimmed by 4 bases and the J gene end by 2 bases; junction bases not matched to a gene: 3. The CDR3 DNA reads as TGTGCCAGCTCACTCAGACAGGGGACTAATGAAAAACTGTTTTTT. Protein sequence: CASSLRQGTNEKLFF.

The J gene is TRBJ1-3, the V gene TRBV2; 7 bases align to TRBD1. The CDR3 runs to 13 residues. V dropped 9 bases and J dropped 0; count of bases not matched to a gene: 2. Germline CDR1 SNHLY, CDR2 FYNNEI. In DNA, the CDR3 is TGTGCCAGTCGGGACAGCTCTGGAAACACCATATATTTT. This sequence encodes CASRDSSGNTIYF.

This chain joins TRBV29-1 and TRBJ2-2; 7 bases line up with TRBD1. Germline V gene sequence: CDR1 SQVTM, CDR2 ANQGSEA. The CDR3 has 14 residues. Trimming cost V 4 bases and J 5 bases; bases outside gene matches: 7. CDR3: CSVAGQPSTGELFF. The CDR3 DNA reads TGCAGCGTTGCGGGACAGCCCAGTACCGGGGAGCTGTTTTTT.

The chain combines TRBV5-4 with TRBJ1-2, with 10 nucleotides matching TRBD1. This CDR3 contains 18 residues. The V segment lost 1 base and the J segment 0 bases; nucleotides outside the gene matches: 9. Germline values: CDR1 SGHNT, CDR2 YYREEE (reference sequence). DNA of the CDR3: TGTGCCAGCAGCTTGCCGGGACAGGGGACCCTTTCTAACTATGGCTACACCTTC. This translates into CASSLPGQGTLSNYGYTF.

The chain carries TRBV18 and TRBJ2-1, with D tentatively TRBD2 (7 bases). CDR1 and CDR2 from the germline V gene are KGHSH and LQKENI. Deletions cut 3 bases from V and 7 bases from J, with 16 bases between. CDR3 length: 15 amino acids. CDR3 coding DNA: TGTGCCAGCTCACCCCAGGGCAGGGGAGGGAATGAGCAGTTCTTC. It translates to CASSPQGRGGNEQFF.

The chain employs TRBV3-1 (or the pseudogene TRBV3-2) and TRBJ2-3; TRBD2 matches at 10 bases. The ends lost 4 bases at V and 3 bases at J; junction bases unmatched: 7. The CDR3 totals 16 residues. Germline-derived CDR1 and CDR2 are LGHDT and YNNKEL (reference sequence). CDR3 region: CASSRRYSGGTDTQYF. Here the CDR3 DNA reads TGTGCCAGCAGCCGGCGATATAGCGGGGGGACAGATACGCAGTATTTT.

A few counts support this clone. The chain employs TRBV5-1 and TRBJ2-1, with TRBD1 identical over 10 bases. The V and J ends lost 0 bases and 9 bases, in that order; junction bases with no gene match: 6. The germline CDR1 and CDR2 sequences are SGHRS and YFSETQ. This CDR3 spans 15 amino acids. CDR3 loop: CASSLGDRGVTEQFF. CDR3 nucleotide sequence: TGCGCCAGCAGCTTGGGGGACAGGGGAGTCACTGAGCAGTTCTTC.

The genes are TRBV6-2 or TRBV6-3 and TRBJ2-3, with 13 nucleotides matching TRBD2. There are 17 residues in the CDR3. V shed 2 bases and J 1 base; nucleotides not matched to a gene: 3. Per the germline V gene, CDR1 is MNHEY and CDR2 is SVGEGT. CDR3 sequence reads: CASSYGTSGTRTDTQYF. The CDR3 nucleotides are TGTGCCAGCAGTTACGGGACTAGCGGGACGCGCACAGATACGCAGTATTTT.